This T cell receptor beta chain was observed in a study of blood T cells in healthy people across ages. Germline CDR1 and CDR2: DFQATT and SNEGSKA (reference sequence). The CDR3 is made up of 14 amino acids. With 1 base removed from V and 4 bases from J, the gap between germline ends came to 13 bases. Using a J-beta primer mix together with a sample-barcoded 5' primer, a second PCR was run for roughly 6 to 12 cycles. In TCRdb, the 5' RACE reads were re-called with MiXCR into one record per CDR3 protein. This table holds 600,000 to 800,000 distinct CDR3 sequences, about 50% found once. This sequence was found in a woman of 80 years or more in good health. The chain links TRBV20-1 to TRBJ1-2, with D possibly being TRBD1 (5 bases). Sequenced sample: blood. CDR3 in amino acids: CSARAGNRTYGYTF. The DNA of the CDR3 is TGCAGTGCTAGAGCCGGGAACAGGACCTATGGCTACACCTTC.